This T cell receptor (beta chain) is from a study of T cells after yellow fever vaccination. TCRdb ran MiXCR on the 5' RACE reads and lists one entry per CDR3 protein. The sample carries some 300,000 distinct CDR3 sequences, roughly 8.6% recorded once. The source was PBMCs, collected approximately 47 days after the first yellow fever vaccination. This receptor was taken from a man between 18 and 29 years old who received the YFV17D yellow fever vaccine.

The CDR3 sequence: CASSPPLTQTGELFF. Written as DNA, the CDR3 is TGCGCCAGCAGCCCACCCCTTACTCAAACCGGGGAGCTGTTTTTT. This sequence joins TRBV4-1 and TRBJ2-2, with D unresolved. Trimming left V 4 bases short and J 5 bases short, with 14 bases between. There are 15 residues in the CDR3. Germline-derived CDR1 and CDR2 are MGHRA and YSYEKL.